These T cell receptor beta chains were read from a single sample in a study of cytomegalovirus exposure and HLA in healthy donors. Method: immunoSEQ multiplex PCR; TCRdb's copy keeps in-frame clones and lacks some. The sample lists fewer than 150,000 clones, approximately 80% occurring once. The sequenced sample was PBMCs. The receptors were sampled from a male donor in good health and CMV-seronegative. Both conserved end residues are part of each CDR3. The D gene is left open where the match is weak. Rows give clone size only sometimes, using once, few, many, or a class for an expanded clone.

-,few,TRBJ2-5,TRBV7-2,CASSHRDFQETQYF,TGTGCCAGCAGCCACCGGGACTTCCAAGAGACCCAGTACTTC
TRBD1,-,TRBJ1-2,TRBV5-4,CASSLDQGGYGYTF,TGTGCCAGCAGCTTGGATCAGGGGGGCTATGGCTACACCTTC
-,few,TRBJ1-5,TRBV15,CATSRAAGARNQPQHF,TGTGCCACCAGCAGAGCTGCAGGGGCGCGCAATCAGCCCCAGCATTTT
TRBD2,-,TRBJ2-1,TRBV5-1,CASSSSGANNEQFF,TGCGCCAGCAGCTCCAGCGGGGCCAACAATGAGCAGTTCTTC
-,-,TRBJ2-5,TRBV7-6,CASSRGGQGETQYF,TGTGCCAGCAGTCGAGGGGGTCAGGGAGAGACCCAGTACTTC
-,once,TRBJ2-5,TRBV28,CASSTPQGSETQYF,TGTGCCAGCAGTACACCTCAGGGAAGCGAGACCCAGTACTTC
-,-,TRBJ2-5,TRBV5-6,CASSLEGLPAGETQYF,TGTGCCAGCAGCTTGGAAGGACTCCCGGCGGGAGAGACCCAGTACTTC
-,-,TRBJ1-5,TRBV6-6,CASSVPGQPQHF,TGTGCCAGCAGTGTGCCGGGGCAGCCCCAGCATTTT
TRBD2,-,TRBJ2-1,TRBV4-3,CASSQNWGGSYNEQFF,TGCGCCAGCAGCCAAAACTGGGGGGGCTCCTACAATGAGCAGTTCTTC
-,-,TRBJ2-3,TRBV6-5,CASSAQGTDTQYF,TGTGCCAGCAGCGCCCAGGGGACAGATACGCAGTATTTT
TRBD1,-,TRBJ1-2,TRBV19,CASSDRVGDYGYTF,TGTGCCAGTAGCGACAGGGTAGGAGACTATGGCTACACCTTC
-,-,TRBJ1-4,TRBV6-5,CASSLTATNEKLFF,TGTGCCAGCAGTTTGACAGCAACTAATGAAAAACTGTTTTTT
-,-,TRBJ2-7,TRBV27,CASSLKQGRSYEQYF,TGTGCCAGCAGTTTGAAACAGGGCAGGTCCTACGAGCAGTACTTC
TRBD1,-,TRBJ1-3,TRBV2,CASSLQGTGNTIYF,TGTGCCAGCAGTTTACAGGGGACTGGAAACACCATATATTTT
-,-,TRBJ2-1,TRBV2,CASSSDSDEQFF,TGTGCCAGCAGTTCCGACAGCGATGAGCAGTTCTTC
-,-,TRBJ2-1,TRBV6-5,CASSWGREQFF,TGTGCCAGCTCCTGGGGGCGTGAGCAGTTCTTC
-,few,TRBJ2-2,TRBV18,CASSLDPGAGELFF,TGTGCCAGCTCACTGGACCCAGGGGCCGGGGAGCTGTTTTTT
-,once,TRBJ2-2,TRBV18,CASSPVAAPNTGELFF,TGTGCCAGCTCACCAGTGGCGGCACCGAACACCGGGGAGCTGTTTTTT
-,-,TRBJ2-7,TRBV2,CASSGQTYEQYF,TGTGCCAGCAGTGGACAGACCTACGAGCAGTACTTC
-,-,TRBJ2-7,TRBV7-2,CASSFGSTGTAYEQYF,TGTGCCAGCAGCTTTGGTTCTACCGGGACTGCCTACGAGCAGTACTTC
-,-,TRBJ1-2,TRBV28,CASSARVRGYTF,TGTGCCAGCAGTGCCAGGGTACGAGGCTACACCTTC
-,-,TRBJ2-3,TRBV7-3,CASSLGRAADTQYF,TGTGCCAGCAGCTTAGGCAGGGCCGCAGATACGCAGTATTTT
TRBD2,few,TRBJ2-7,TRBV10-2,CASRTSGDYEQYF,TGCGCCAGCAGGACTAGCGGAGATTACGAGCAGTACTTC
-,-,TRBJ1-1,TRBV5-1,CASSLASSNTEAFF,TGCGCCAGCAGCTTGGCTAGCAGTAACACTGAAGCTTTCTTT
-,-,TRBJ1-1,TRBV6-5,CASRSGGQNTEAFF,TGTGCCAGCAGGTCGGGGGGGCAGAACACTGAAGCTTTCTTT